A single sample gave rise to the 21 T cell receptor beta chains below, sequenced in a study of T cells in Graves' hyperthyroidism and ophthalmopathy. Amplification yielded TCR beta CDR3 regions, with RNA transcripts as the source. The TCR CDR3 first-round RT-PCR relied on the HTBI primer set. TCRdb itself ran the multiplex PCR reads through MiXCR, one entry per CDR3 protein. The table includes roughly 380,000 distinct CDR3 sequences, around 14% detected once. The material sequenced was blood. These receptors all come from a woman aged 55-70 years with Graves' hyperthyroidism.

In its sample, this clonotype was seen many times. The chain links TRBV6-5 to TRBJ1-5, with a possible D match to TRBD1 (6 bases). This CDR3 has 17 amino acids. V shed 2 bases and J shed 2 bases, with 16 bases lying between them. The germline gives CDR1 MNHEY, CDR2 SVGAGI. CDR3 nucleotides: TGTGCCAGCAGTTACCCTCCTACAGGGCTCGGCAATCAGCCCCAGCATTTT. The encoded protein is CASSYPPTGLGNQPQHF.

This clonotype was counted at least ten times. This chain links TRBV7-2 with TRBJ2-4; D is perhaps TRBD2 (6 bases). The length of the CDR3 is 16 residues. Trimming took 5 bases from V and 1 from J, leaving 15 bases between them. CDR1 is SGHTA, CDR2 FQGNSA, per germline. CDR3 nucleotide sequence: TGTGCCAGCAGCCTCCTCGGGAGTGCGGCCAAAAACATTCAGTACTTC. Encoded protein: CASSLLGSAAKNIQYF. Full variable domain (missing parts from reference TRBV7-2 and TRBJ2-4): GAGVSQSPSNKVTEKGKDVELRCDPISGHTALYWYRQSLGQGLEFLIYFQGNSAPDKSGLPSDRFSAERTGGSVSTLTIQRTQQEDSAVYLCASSLLGSAAKNIQYFGAGTRLSVL.

Here the CDR3 DNA reads TGCGCCAGCAGCTTGCACCCTACAAACTACGAGCAGTACTTC. Translated: CASSLHPTNYEQYF. This chain connects TRBV5-1 to TRBJ2-7; D gene ambiguous. The CDR3 extends over 14 amino acids. Germline CDR1 is SGHRS and CDR2 is YFSETQ. With 1 base removed from V and 3 bases from J, the gap between germline ends came to 11 bases.

This clonotype was seen repeatedly, ten times or more. The chain joins TRBV11-1 to TRBJ2-7, with TRBD1 as a possible D gene (6 bases). The germline V and J ends were trimmed by 3 bases and 5 bases, with 17 bases remaining between them. Germline CDR1 reads SGHAT; CDR2 reads FQDESV (reference sequence). The length of the CDR3 is 15 residues. CDR3 sequence: CASSLFRGHSHEQYF. As DNA, the CDR3 is TGTGCCAGCAGCTTGTTCAGGGGCCATAGCCACGAGCAGTACTTC.

This clonotype was seen repeatedly, ten times or more. CDR3 DNA sequence: TGTGCCAGCAGCCTGCTTGGAACTAGCGGCTCTTATGAGCAGTTCTTC. Protein sequence: CASSLLGTSGSYEQFF. The J gene is TRBJ2-1, the V gene TRBV28; 8 bases map to TRBD2. This CDR3 is 16 amino acids long. Germline trimming cut 6 bases from V and 8 bases from J; bases unmatched to any gene: 15. Germline lookup yields CDR1 MDHEN and CDR2 SYDVKM.

The chain recombines TRBV25-1 with TRBJ2-2, with a possible D match to TRBD1 (6 bases). Germline V gene sequence: CDR1 MGHDK, CDR2 SYGVNS. CDR3 size: 13 residues. V shed 4 bases and J shed 4 bases, with 7 bases lying between them. This CDR3 reads CASSGTATGELFF. In DNA, the CDR3 is TGTGCCAGCAGTGGGACAGCCACCGGGGAGCTGTTTTTT. Combining the CDR3 with reference TRBV25-1 and TRBJ2-2 gives the whole variable domain EADIYQTPRYLVIGTGKKITLECSQTMGHDKMYWYQQDPGMELHLIHYSYGVNSTEKGDLSSESTVSRIRTEHFPLTLESARPSHTSQYLCASSGTATGELFFGEGSRLTVL.

This clonotype was found a few times. This chain joins TRBV4-1 and TRBJ2-7; D ambiguous. The V end lost 6 bases, the J end lost 0 bases, and 12 bases lay between the germline ends. Germline lookup yields CDR1 MGHRA and CDR2 YSYEKL. The CDR3 covers 14 residues. As DNA, the CDR3 is TGCGCCAGCAGGGAAACTAAGAGCTCCTACGAGCAGTACTTC. Translating it yields CASRETKSSYEQYF.

The chain combines TRBV2 with TRBJ2-5; D gene uncertain. CDR1 and CDR2 (germline): SNHLY, FYNNEI. This CDR3 spans 13 amino acids. The V end lost 7 bases, the J end lost 1 base, and 10 bases lay between the germline ends. CDR3 nucleotides: TGTGCCAGCACCGTGAGAGGCCAAGAGACCCAGTACTTC. Translated, it gives CASTVRGQETQYF.

This clonotype appeared a few times. This chain uses TRBV24-1 with TRBJ2-7; D gene uncertain. The CDR3 runs to 13 residues. Trimming shortened V by 3 bases and J by 3 bases, and 8 bases separated the two germline ends. CDR1 KGHDR and CDR2 SFDVKD come from the germline V gene. CDR3 loop: CATSDLDGYEQYF. For the CDR3, the DNA is TGTGCCACCAGTGATCTTGACGGCTACGAGCAGTACTTC.

The genes are TRBV6-1 and TRBJ2-7, with D possibly matching TRBD2 (6 bases). V was clipped by 2 bases and J by 2 bases, with 13 bases between them. Germline CDR1 MNHNS, CDR2 SASEGT. This CDR3 has 15 residues. CDR3 sequence: CASSENDPGAYEQYF. In DNA form, the CDR3 reads TGTGCCAGCAGTGAAAACGACCCGGGGGCCTACGAGCAGTACTTC.

This clonotype was observed at least ten times. The rearrangement uses TRBV28 and TRBJ1-2, with D tentatively TRBD1 (6 bases). Trimming removed 5 bases from V and 8 bases from J, with 15 bases in between. The length of the CDR3 is 13 residues. Germline values: CDR1 MDHEN, CDR2 SYDVKM. The CDR3 bases are TGTGCCAGCAGTACATCGGGGGCGCGAGGCTACACCTTC. Amino acids: CASSTSGARGYTF.

This clonotype was seen many times. The J gene is TRBJ1-4, the V gene TRBV7-9, with TRBD1 matching over 10 bases. Unmatched junction bases numbered 5, after V lost 0 bases and J lost 7 bases. CDR3 length: 16 amino acids. Looked up from germline, CDR1 is SEHNR and CDR2 is FQNEAQ (reference sequence). Here the CDR3 reads CASSLAGQGGGEKLFF. CDR3 coding DNA: TGTGCCAGCAGCTTAGCCGGACAGGGGGGTGGTGAAAAACTGTTTTTT.

This clonotype has at least ten counts. CDR3 region: CASSLAPREAAYNEQFF. In nucleotides, the CDR3 is TGTGCCAGCAGCTTAGCCCCGCGGGAGGCCGCCTACAATGAGCAGTTCTTC. This chain joins TRBV11-2 and TRBJ2-1; 8 bases line up with TRBD2. Germline V CDR1 and CDR2: SGHAT, FQNNGV. Trimming took 1 base from V and 2 from J; bases not matched to a gene: 7. The CDR3 is made up of 17 amino acids.

V is TRBV10-3 and J is TRBJ2-2, with 10 bases lining up with TRBD1. CDR1 and CDR2 (germline): ENHRY, SYGVKD. V trimming: 2 bases; J trimming: 5 bases; junction bases outside the gene matches: 17. The CDR3 runs 20 residues. DNA of the CDR3: TGTGCCATCAGTGAGAACGAACTAAGTCTCCGGGACAGGGGAACCGGGGAGCTGTTTTTT. Amino acids: CAISENELSLRDRGTGELFF.

This clonotype was seen repeatedly, ten times or more. This chain connects TRBV11-3 to TRBJ2-3; a weak D match, TRBD1 (5 bases). The CDR3 length is 14 residues. V gave up 6 bases and J gave up 2 bases, with 12 bases separating them. CDR1 and CDR2 from the germline V gene are SGHNT and YENEEA. In nucleotides, the CDR3 is TGTGCCAGCAGTTTGGACACTAACACAGATACGCAGTATTTT. It translates to CASSLDTNTDTQYF.

At least ten counts were recorded for this clonotype. The chain has TRBV20-1 and TRBJ1-2; tentatively, D is TRBD1 (5 bases). Germline V lookup: CDR1 DFQATT, CDR2 SNEGSKA (reference sequence). V lost 4 bases and J 7 bases, leaving 16 bases between the germline ends. The CDR3 totals 13 residues. DNA of the CDR3: TGCAGTGCTACGGTGGGGGGTGGTGGTGGCTACACCTTC. It encodes CSATVGGGGGYTF.

This clonotype was recorded many times. This chain joins TRBV12-3 or TRBV12-4 and TRBJ2-7; 11 positions agree with TRBD2. The length of the CDR3 is 19 residues. V trimming: 3 bases; J trimming: 6 bases; junction bases outside the gene matches: 19. The CDR3 loop reads CASSFGSSIIAGGPGEQYF. CDR3 DNA sequence: TGTGCCAGCAGTTTCGGTTCTTCGATAATAGCGGGAGGGCCGGGCGAGCAGTACTTC.

This clonotype has more than one count but fewer than ten. The chain recombines TRBV14 with TRBJ1-6, with D possibly being TRBD1 (6 bases). The CDR3 is 18 amino acids. The ends were cut back, 1 base at V and 7 bases at J, with 20 bases in the middle. In germline, CDR1 is SGHDN, CDR2 FVKESK. The DNA of the CDR3 is TGTGCCAGCAGCCAAGGACGAGGACAGAAAGGCCTAAATTCACCCCTCCACTTT. Translated: CASSQGRGQKGLNSPLHF.

This clonotype has just a few counts. The chain joins TRBV19 to TRBJ1-4; D not resolved. This CDR3 region has 14 residues. The ends were cut back, 5 bases at V and 8 bases at J, with 15 bases in the middle. CDR1 LNHDA and CDR2 SQIVND come from the germline V gene (reference sequence). The CDR3, as DNA: TGTGCCAGTAGTCCAAACGCGGGAGGGGAAAAACTGTTTTTT. Its translation is CASSPNAGGEKLFF.

This clonotype was counted between two and nine times. The V call is TRBV4-1, the J call TRBJ2-7, with TRBD1 identical over 8 bases. The V and J ends lost 3 bases and 3 bases, in that order; junction bases with no gene match: 13. The CDR3 has 17 amino acids. Germline V gives CDR1 MGHRA, CDR2 YSYEKL. The CDR3 bases are TGCGCCAGCAGCCAGCAGCCTCTCGGGACAGGACTCTACGAGCAGTACTTC. Residues: CASSQQPLGTGLYEQYF.

In its sample, this clonotype was seen many times. The J gene is TRBJ1-1, the V gene TRBV20-1; the D is unclear. The CDR3 extends over 13 amino acids. V was shortened by 2 bases and J by 1 base, with 8 bases between the two germline ends. Germline CDR1 DFQATT, CDR2 SNEGSKA (reference sequence). Here the CDR3 reads CSARWQTNTEAFF. CDR3 coding DNA: TGCAGTGCTAGATGGCAAACGAACACTGAAGCTTTCTTT.